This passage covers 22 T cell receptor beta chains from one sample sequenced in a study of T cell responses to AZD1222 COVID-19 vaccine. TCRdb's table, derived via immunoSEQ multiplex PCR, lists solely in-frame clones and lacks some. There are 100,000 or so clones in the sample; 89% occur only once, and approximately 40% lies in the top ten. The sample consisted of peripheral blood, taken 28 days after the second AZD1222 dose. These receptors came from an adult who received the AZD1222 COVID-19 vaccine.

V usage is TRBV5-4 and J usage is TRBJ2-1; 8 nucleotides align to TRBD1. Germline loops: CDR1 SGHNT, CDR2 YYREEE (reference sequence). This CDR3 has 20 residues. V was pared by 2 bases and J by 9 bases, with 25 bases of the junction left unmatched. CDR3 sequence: CASSLDSMVRDRIPLSEQFF. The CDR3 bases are TGTGCCAGCAGCTTAGATAGTATGGTACGGGACAGGATTCCTTTAAGTGAGCAGTTCTTC.

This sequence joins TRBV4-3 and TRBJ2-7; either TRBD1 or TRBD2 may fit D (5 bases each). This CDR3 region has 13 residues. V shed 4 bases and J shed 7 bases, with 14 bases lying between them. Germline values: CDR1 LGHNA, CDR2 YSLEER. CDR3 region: CASSPTGPGEQYF. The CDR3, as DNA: TGCGCCAGCAGCCCGACGGGACCTGGGGAGCAGTACTTC.

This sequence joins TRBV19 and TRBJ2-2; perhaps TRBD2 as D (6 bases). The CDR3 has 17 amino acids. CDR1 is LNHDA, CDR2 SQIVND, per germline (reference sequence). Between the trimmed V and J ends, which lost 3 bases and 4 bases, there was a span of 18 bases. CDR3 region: CASSMWLAPGGTGELFF. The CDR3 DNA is TGTGCCAGTAGTATGTGGCTAGCCCCCGGGGGCACCGGGGAGCTGTTTTTT.

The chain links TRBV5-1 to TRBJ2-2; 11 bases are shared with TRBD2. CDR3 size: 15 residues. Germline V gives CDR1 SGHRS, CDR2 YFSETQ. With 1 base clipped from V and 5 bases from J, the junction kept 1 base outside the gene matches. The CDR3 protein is CASSLLAGGTGELFF. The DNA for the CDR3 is TGCGCCAGCAGCTTGCTAGCGGGAGGTACCGGGGAGCTGTTTTTT.

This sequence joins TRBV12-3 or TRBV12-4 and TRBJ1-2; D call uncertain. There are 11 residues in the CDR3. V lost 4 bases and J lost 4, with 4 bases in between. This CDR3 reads CASSWGYGYTF. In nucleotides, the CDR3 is TGTGCCAGCAGTTGGGGCTATGGCTACACCTTC.

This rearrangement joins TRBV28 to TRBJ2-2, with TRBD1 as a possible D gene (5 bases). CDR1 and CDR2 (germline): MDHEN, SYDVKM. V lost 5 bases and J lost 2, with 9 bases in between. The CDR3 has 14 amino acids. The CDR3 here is CASSPRANTGELFF. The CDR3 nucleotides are TGTGCCAGCAGTCCCAGGGCAAACACCGGGGAGCTGTTTTTT.

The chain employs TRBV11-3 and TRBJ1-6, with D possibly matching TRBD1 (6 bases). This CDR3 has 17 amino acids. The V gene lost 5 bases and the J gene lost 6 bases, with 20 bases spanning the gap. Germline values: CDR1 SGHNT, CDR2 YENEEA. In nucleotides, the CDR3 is TGTGCCAGCAGCGCCGGAGGGGGGGTCGCGCGTAATTCACCCCTCCACTTT. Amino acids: CASSAGGGVARNSPLHF.

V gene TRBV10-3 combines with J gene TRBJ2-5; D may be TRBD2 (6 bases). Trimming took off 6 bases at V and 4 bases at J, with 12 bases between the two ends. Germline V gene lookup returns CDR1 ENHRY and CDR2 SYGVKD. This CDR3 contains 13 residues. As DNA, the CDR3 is TGTGCCATCAGCCGCGGGACGGGAGAGACCCAGTACTTC. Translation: CAISRGTGETQYF.

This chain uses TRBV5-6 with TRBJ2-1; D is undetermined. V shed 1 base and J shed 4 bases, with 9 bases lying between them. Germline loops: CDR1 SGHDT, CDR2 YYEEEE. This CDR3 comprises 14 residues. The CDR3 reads CASSLFQFYNEQFF. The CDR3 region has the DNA TGTGCCAGCAGCTTGTTCCAGTTTTACAATGAGCAGTTCTTC.

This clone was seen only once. The DNA for the CDR3 is TGTGCCAGCAGTTTTGAGGGGGGACAGAATAATTCACCCCTCCACTTT. This translates into CASSFEGGQNNSPLHF. The rearrangement uses TRBV28 and TRBJ1-6; 7 bases are a match to TRBD1. J gave up 5 bases and V 3 bases, and 7 bases lay outside the gene matches. The CDR3 is 16 amino acids. CDR1 is MDHEN, CDR2 SYDVKM, per germline.

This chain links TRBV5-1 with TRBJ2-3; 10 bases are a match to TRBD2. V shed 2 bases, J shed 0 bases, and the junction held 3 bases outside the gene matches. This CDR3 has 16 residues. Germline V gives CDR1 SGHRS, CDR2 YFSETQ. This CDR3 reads CASSLVLAGSTDTQYF. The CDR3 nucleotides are TGCGCCAGCAGCTTAGTACTAGCGGGAAGCACAGATACGCAGTATTTT.

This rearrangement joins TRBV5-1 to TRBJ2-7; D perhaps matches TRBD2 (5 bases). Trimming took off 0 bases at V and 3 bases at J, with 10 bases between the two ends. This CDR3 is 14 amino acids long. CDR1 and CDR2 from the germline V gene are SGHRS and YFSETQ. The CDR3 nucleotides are TGCGCCAGCAGCTTGGGAGGGCAGTTCTACGAGCAGTACTTC. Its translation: CASSLGGQFYEQYF. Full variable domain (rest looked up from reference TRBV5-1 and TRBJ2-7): KAGVTQTPRYLIKTRGQQVTLSCSPISGHRSVSWYQQTPGQGLQFLFEYFSETQRNKGNFPGRFSGRQFSNSRSEMNVSTLELGDSALYLCASSLGGQFYEQYFGPGTRLTVT.

The CDR3: CASGRPNTEAFF. The CDR3 DNA sequence: TGTGCCAGCGGCAGGCCGAACACTGAAGCTTTCTTT. This chain links TRBV6-5 with TRBJ1-1; D is unresolved. Trimming removed 8 bases at V and 1 base at J, with 8 bases between. The CDR3 totals 12 residues. Germline V gene data show CDR1 as MNHEY and CDR2 as SVGAGI.

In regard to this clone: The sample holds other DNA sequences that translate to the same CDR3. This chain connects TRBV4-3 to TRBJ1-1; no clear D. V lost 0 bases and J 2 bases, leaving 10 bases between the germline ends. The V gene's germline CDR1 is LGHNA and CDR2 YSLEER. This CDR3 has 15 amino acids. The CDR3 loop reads CASSQESGRNTEAFF. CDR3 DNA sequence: TGCGCCAGCAGCCAAGAGAGTGGACGAAACACTGAAGCTTTCTTT.

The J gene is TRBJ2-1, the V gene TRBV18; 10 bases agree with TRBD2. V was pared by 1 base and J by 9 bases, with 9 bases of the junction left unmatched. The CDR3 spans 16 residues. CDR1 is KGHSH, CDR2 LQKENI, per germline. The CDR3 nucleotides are TGTGCCAGCTCACCACTAGCTAGCGGGAGTAAGAGTGAGCAGTTCTTC. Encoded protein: CASSPLASGSKSEQFF.

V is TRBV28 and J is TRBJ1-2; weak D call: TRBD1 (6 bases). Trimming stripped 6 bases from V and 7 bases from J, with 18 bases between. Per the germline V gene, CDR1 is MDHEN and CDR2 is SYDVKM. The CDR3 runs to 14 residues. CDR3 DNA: TGTGCCAGCAGGACCGACAACAGGGTACCTGGCTACACCTTC. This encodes CASRTDNRVPGYTF.

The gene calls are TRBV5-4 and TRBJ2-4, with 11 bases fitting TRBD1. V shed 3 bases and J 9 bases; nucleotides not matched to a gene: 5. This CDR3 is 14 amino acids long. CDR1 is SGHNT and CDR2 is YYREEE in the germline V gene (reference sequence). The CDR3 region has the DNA TGTGCCAGCAGCTGGGGGACAGGGGGGTTCATTCAGTACTTC. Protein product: CASSWGTGGFIQYF.

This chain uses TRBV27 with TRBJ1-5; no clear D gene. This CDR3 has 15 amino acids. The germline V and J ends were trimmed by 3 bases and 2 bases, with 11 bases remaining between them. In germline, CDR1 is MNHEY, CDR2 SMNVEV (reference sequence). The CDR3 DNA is TGTGCCAGCAGTTTCGCCGGACGCGGCAATCAGCCCCAGCATTTT. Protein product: CASSFAGRGNQPQHF.

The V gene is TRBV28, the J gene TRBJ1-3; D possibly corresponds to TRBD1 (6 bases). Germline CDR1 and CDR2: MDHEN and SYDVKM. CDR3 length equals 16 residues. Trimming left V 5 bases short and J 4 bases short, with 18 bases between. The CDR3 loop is CASSEATGPNGNTIYF. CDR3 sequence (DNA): TGTGCCAGCAGTGAGGCTACAGGGCCCAACGGAAACACCATATATTTT.

DNA of the CDR3: TGTGCCAGCACCGAATTGGTGCACTGGAGCAATCAGCCCCAGCATTTT. Protein product: CASTELVHWSNQPQHF. V gene TRBV5-7 combines with J gene TRBJ1-5; no reliable D call. TRBV5-7 belongs to the ORF category, with a function that is uncertain. This CDR3 is 16 amino acids long. Trimming took 6 bases from V and 1 from J, leaving 17 bases between them.

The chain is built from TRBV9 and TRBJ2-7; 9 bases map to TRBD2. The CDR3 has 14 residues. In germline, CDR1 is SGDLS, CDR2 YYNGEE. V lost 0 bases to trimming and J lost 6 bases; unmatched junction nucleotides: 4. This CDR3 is CASSVELAGGEQYF. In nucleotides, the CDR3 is TGTGCCAGCAGCGTAGAACTAGCGGGCGGCGAGCAGTACTTC. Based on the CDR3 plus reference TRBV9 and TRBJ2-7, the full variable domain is DSGVTQTPKHLITATGQRVTLRCSPRSGDLSVYWYQQSLDQGLQFLIQYYNGEERAKGNILERFSAQQFPDLHSELNLSSLELGDSALYFCASSVELAGGEQYFGPGTRLTVT.

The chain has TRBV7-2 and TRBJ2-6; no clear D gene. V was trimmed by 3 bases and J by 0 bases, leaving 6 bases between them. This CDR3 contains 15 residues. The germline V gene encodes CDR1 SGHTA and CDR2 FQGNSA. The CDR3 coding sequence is TGTGCCAGCAGCTTCCTGAGCTCTGGGGCCAACGTCCTGACTTTC. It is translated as CASSFLSSGANVLTF.